Each of the 32 T cell receptor beta chains below was sequenced from the same sample in a study of cytomegalovirus exposure and HLA in healthy donors. The study ran its PCR with 60 Vbeta and 13 Jbeta primers. Clones were sequenced by immunoSEQ multiplex PCR, and TCRdb holds only the in-frame ones, with some missing. The profile shows around 170,000 clones, more than 75% of them singletons. Sequenced input: PBMCs. The receptors were sampled from a woman between 45 and 60 years old in good health and CMV-seropositive.

The J gene is TRBJ1-3, the V gene TRBV6-6; no reliable D call. With 8 bases removed from V and 2 bases from J, the gap between germline ends came to 10 bases. CDR1 MNHNY and CDR2 SVGAGI come from the germline V gene (reference sequence). The CDR3 loop spans 13 amino acids. The CDR3 sequence: CASSRGPGNTIYF. DNA of the CDR3: TGTGCCAGCTCTCGGGGTCCTGGAAACACCATATATTTT.

This clone showed up just a few times. This rearrangement joins TRBV6-6 to TRBJ2-3, with 9 bases matching TRBD1. V was pared by 6 bases and J by 9 bases, with 4 bases of the junction left unmatched. CDR1 and CDR2 (germline): MNHNY, SVGAGI (reference sequence). This CDR3 has 12 residues. The CDR3 loop reads CASRPGQGTQYF. In DNA, the CDR3 is TGTGCCAGCAGACCGGGACAGGGCACGCAGTATTTT.

This chain links TRBV2 with TRBJ1-2, with TRBD1 matching over 11 bases. Germline values: CDR1 SNHLY, CDR2 FYNNEI. The CDR3 consists of 16 residues. The V segment lost 7 bases and the J segment 8 bases; nucleotides outside the gene matches: 15. The CDR3 sequence: CASTERPGQGVSGYTF. CDR3 coding DNA: TGTGCCAGCACCGAGCGGCCGGGACAGGGGGTTTCGGGCTACACCTTC.

The chain has TRBV29-1 and TRBJ1-4; no definite D call. CDR1 and CDR2 from the germline V gene are SQVTM and ANQGSEA. V was pared by 5 bases and J by 2 bases, with 6 bases between. The CDR3 extends over 12 amino acids. CDR3 sequence reads: CSVRGTNEKLFF. The CDR3 bases are TGCAGCGTTCGAGGGACTAATGAAAAACTGTTTTTT.

This clone was recorded once. The genes are TRBV19 and TRBJ2-2; 7 nucleotides align to TRBD1. Germline CDR1 is LNHDA and CDR2 is SQIVND (reference sequence). The CDR3 is 17 residues long. V lost 4 bases and J lost 0; bases outside the gene matches: 8. CDR3 sequence (DNA): TGTGCCAGTAGTACCCGAACTGGACAGGCGAACACCGGGGAGCTGTTTTTT. Amino acids: CASSTRTGQANTGELFF.

The rearrangement uses TRBV2 and TRBJ2-5; 9 bases line up with TRBD2. Germline V gene lookup returns CDR1 SNHLY and CDR2 FYNNEI. There are 15 residues in the CDR3. V dropped 2 bases and J dropped 4; count of bases not matched to a gene: 5. Here the CDR3 DNA reads TGTGCCAGCAGTGAAATAGCGGGGGCCGGAGAGACCCAGTACTTC. Its translation is CASSEIAGAGETQYF.

The chain recombines TRBV5-1 with TRBJ2-2, with 7 bases matching TRBD1. Per germline, CDR1 SGHRS and CDR2 YFSETQ. After removal of 1 base from V and 3 bases from J, the junction contained 9 bases not matched to a gene. The CDR3 covers 17 residues. CDR3 coding DNA: TGCGCCAGCAGCTTGCTGAAGACAGGGACGGACACCGGGGAGCTGTTTTTT. Amino acid sequence: CASSLLKTGTDTGELFF. The full variable domain, in which reference TRBV5-1 and TRBJ2-2 provide the parts outside the CDR3, is KAGVTQTPRYLIKTRGQQVTLSCSPISGHRSVSWYQQTPGQGLQFLFEYFSETQRNKGNFPGRFSGRQFSNSRSEMNVSTLELGDSALYLCASSLLKTGTDTGELFFGEGSRLTVL.

CDR3 in amino acids: CASSVQGYEQYF. The CDR3 nucleotides are TGTGCCAGCAGTGTACAGGGATACGAGCAGTACTTC. The V call is TRBV25-1, the J call TRBJ2-7; TRBD1 might be the D (6 bases). CDR3 length: 12 amino acids. CDR1 MGHDK and CDR2 SYGVNS come from the germline V gene. The germline V and J ends were trimmed by 4 bases and 4 bases, with 8 bases remaining between them.

The genes are TRBV10-3 and TRBJ1-5, with a weak D call TRBD1 (5 bases). The V gene lost 8 bases and the J gene lost 1 base, with 9 bases spanning the gap. CDR1 is ENHRY, CDR2 SYGVKD, per germline. There are 13 residues in the CDR3. CDR3 protein: CAIAGTSNQPQHF. In DNA form, the CDR3 reads TGTGCCATCGCGGGGACCAGCAATCAGCCCCAGCATTTT.

This clone was seen only once. This chain uses TRBV9 with TRBJ2-7; 10 positions match TRBD1. This CDR3 is 15 amino acids long. The germline V gene encodes CDR1 SGDLS and CDR2 YYNGEE. J lost 1 base, V lost 4 bases, and 5 bases had no gene match. The chain's CDR3 is CASSQGQGISYEQYF. The DNA for the CDR3 is TGTGCCAGCAGCCAGGGACAGGGGATATCCTACGAGCAGTACTTC.

The chain's CDR3 is CASSPPGQSTTEAFF. The DNA of the CDR3 is TGTGCCAGTAGTCCACCGGGACAGAGTACGACTGAAGCTTTCTTT. The rearrangement joins TRBV19 to TRBJ1-1; 7 nucleotides align to TRBD1. The junction had 11 bases not matched to a gene; V was cut back by 5 bases and J by 5 bases. Per germline, CDR1 LNHDA and CDR2 SQIVND (reference sequence). The CDR3 contains 15 residues.

This clone was observed a handful of times. The rearrangement links TRBV11-2 to TRBJ2-5; TRBD2 aligns across 9 bases. The CDR3 has 15 residues. The germline CDR1 and CDR2 sequences are SGHAT and FQNNGV. Trimming took 1 base from V and 4 from J; bases not matched to a gene: 4. The CDR3 sequence is CASSLGLAGTETQYF. Here the CDR3 DNA reads TGTGCCAGCAGCTTAGGTCTAGCGGGGACAGAGACCCAGTACTTC.

V usage is TRBV11-2 and J usage is TRBJ2-5; 7 bases agree with TRBD2. The J call may be wrong; the DNA end is better matched by TRBJ2-7. The CDR3 has 14 amino acids. Germline V gene sequence: CDR1 SGHAT, CDR2 FQNNGV. The CDR3 region has the DNA TGTGCCAGCAGCTCCGGTGGGGGGGTCTACGAGCAGTACTTC. This encodes CASSSGGGVYEQYF.

The chain links TRBV7-3 to TRBJ2-6; tentative D call: TRBD1 (6 bases). Germline values: CDR1 SGHTA, CDR2 FQGTGA. V was clipped by 6 bases and J by 1 base, with 7 bases between them. The CDR3 spans 14 residues. The CDR3 reads CASSTGSGANVLTF. Here the CDR3 DNA reads TGTGCCAGCAGTACAGGGTCTGGGGCCAACGTCCTGACTTTC. Drawing the rest from reference TRBV7-3 and TRBJ2-6, the complete variable domain is GAGVSQTPSNKVTEKGKYVELRCDPISGHTALYWYRQSLGQGPEFLIYFQGTGAADDSGLPNDRFFAVRPEGSVSTLKIQRTERGDSAVYLCASSTGSGANVLTFGAGSRLTVL.

This clone showed up just once. The chain recombines TRBV6-1 with TRBJ1-3; D might be TRBD1 (6 bases). The germline CDR1 and CDR2 sequences are MNHNS and SASEGT. V lost 6 bases to trimming and J lost 6 bases, with 15 bases between them. The CDR3 sequence is 14 residues long. CDR3 loop: CASRNQGSSNTIYF. The CDR3 DNA reads TGTGCCAGCAGAAACCAGGGGAGTTCAAACACCATATATTTT.

V is TRBV5-1 and J is TRBJ2-7; TRBD1 aligns across 9 bases. V lost 4 bases and J lost 7; bases outside the gene matches: 3. Per germline, CDR1 SGHRS and CDR2 YFSETQ. The CDR3 length is 12 residues. The CDR3: CASSIGQGEQYF. In DNA, the CDR3 is TGCGCCAGCAGCATCGGACAGGGGGAGCAGTACTTC. Full variable domain (missing parts from reference TRBV5-1 and TRBJ2-7): KAGVTQTPRYLIKTRGQQVTLSCSPISGHRSVSWYQQTPGQGLQFLFEYFSETQRNKGNFPGRFSGRQFSNSRSEMNVSTLELGDSALYLCASSIGQGEQYFGPGTRLTVT.

The J gene is TRBJ2-3, the V gene TRBV5-6; TRBD2 matches at 7 bases. The CDR3 runs 15 residues. V shed 0 bases and J 3 bases; nucleotides not matched to a gene: 4. Germline-derived CDR1 and CDR2 are SGHDT and YYEEEE. In DNA form, the CDR3 reads TGTGCCAGCAGCTTGGGCGGGGGATGGACAGATACGCAGTATTTT. Amino acid sequence: CASSLGGGWTDTQYF.

This rearrangement joins TRBV7-2 to TRBJ2-7; a weak D match, TRBD2 (7 bases). There are 14 residues in the CDR3. V was clipped by 5 bases and J by 4 bases, with 15 bases between them. Looked up from germline, CDR1 is SGHTA and CDR2 is FQGNSA. DNA of the CDR3: TGTGCCAGCAGCGGAGGCAGGGGAGGGTACGAGCAGTACTTC. Protein product: CASSGGRGGYEQYF. Using reference TRBV7-2 and TRBJ2-7 for the parts outside the CDR3, the full variable domain is GAGVSQSPSNKVTEKGKDVELRCDPISGHTALYWYRQSLGQGLEFLIYFQGNSAPDKSGLPSDRFSAERTGGSVSTLTIQRTQQEDSAVYLCASSGGRGGYEQYFGPGTRLTVT.

This clone was picked up one time. Distinct nucleotide sequences in the sample also encode this CDR3. This sequence joins TRBV5-1 and TRBJ2-7, with TRBD1 identical over 10 bases. The CDR3 totals 15 residues. The trim removed 4 bases at V and 4 bases at J, leaving 8 bases unmatched. CDR1 SGHRS and CDR2 YFSETQ come from the germline V gene. The CDR3 DNA reads as TGCGCCAGCAGCGGGGGGACAGGGGAGGTATACGAGCAGTACTTC. Residues: CASSGGTGEVYEQYF.

V and J are TRBV5-1 and TRBJ2-7, with TRBD2 as a possible D gene (5 bases). Germline V gives CDR1 SGHRS, CDR2 YFSETQ. The V gene lost 0 bases and the J gene lost 5 bases, with 12 bases spanning the gap. CDR3 size: 14 residues. The CDR3: CASSLARDTNEQYF. In nucleotides, the CDR3 is TGCGCCAGCAGCTTGGCTCGGGATACGAACGAGCAGTACTTC.

This clone was found once. The V and J genes are TRBV21-1 and TRBJ2-7; the table's D gene call, TRBD1, was not cross checked with the DNA. TRBV21-1 is reported as a pseudogene. This CDR3 region has 15 residues. DNA for the CDR3: TGTGCCAGCGTAAGCGGCACAGGGGGCATGAACGAGCAGTACTTC. It encodes CASVSGTGGMNEQYF.

The chain links TRBV6-1 to TRBJ1-5; TRBD1 is a possible D gene (6 bases). The germline gives CDR1 MNHNS, CDR2 SASEGT. V was clipped by 5 bases and J by 2 bases, with 10 bases between them. The CDR3 is 14 amino acids. The CDR3 DNA reads TGTGCCAGCAGTAGGGGGAGAGGCAATCAGCCCCAGCATTTT. As protein: CASSRGRGNQPQHF.

This chain connects TRBV18 to TRBJ1-1; a weak D match, TRBD1 (6 bases). The CDR3 consists of 14 residues. V was shortened by 2 bases and J by 5 bases, with 12 bases between the two germline ends. The germline V gene encodes CDR1 KGHSH and CDR2 LQKENI. The CDR3, as DNA: TGTGCCAGCTCACCAAAAGTTACAGGGACTGAAGCTTTCTTT. It translates to CASSPKVTGTEAFF.

V and J are TRBV7-8 and TRBJ2-1, with 10 bases matching TRBD2. CDR3 length equals 15 residues. Germline V CDR1 and CDR2: SGHVS, FQNEAQ. Trimming cost V 2 bases and J 8 bases; bases outside gene matches: 6. Written as DNA, the CDR3 is TGTGCCAGCAGCTTAAGCGGGACTAGCGTAGATGAGCAGTTCTTC. Translation: CASSLSGTSVDEQFF.

A few counts support this clone. This rearrangement joins TRBV5-1 to TRBJ2-7; TRBD2 agrees at 8 bases. The V and J ends lost 1 base and 1 base, in that order; junction bases with no gene match: 4. This CDR3 spans 15 amino acids. Germline loops: CDR1 SGHRS, CDR2 YFSETQ. This CDR3 reads CASSLSASGSYEQYF. The CDR3 region has the DNA TGCGCCAGCAGCTTGTCGGCTAGCGGGTCCTACGAGCAGTACTTC.

The chain uses TRBV9 and TRBJ2-1, with 15 bases that match TRBD2. Looked up from germline, CDR1 is SGDLS and CDR2 is YYNGEE. The CDR3 has 16 amino acids. J gave up 9 bases and V 3 bases, and 7 bases lay outside the gene matches. In DNA form, the CDR3 reads TGTGCCAGCAGCGGGGGACTAGCGGGGGGATTTGGTGAGCAGTTCTTC. As protein: CASSGGLAGGFGEQFF.

The genes are TRBV7-2 and TRBJ2-5, with 9 bases lining up with TRBD1. The CDR3 is made up of 16 amino acids. Germline CDR1 is SGHTA and CDR2 is FQGNSA. Trimming cost V 2 bases and J 2 bases; bases outside gene matches: 6. CDR3 nucleotides: TGTGCCAGCAGCTTACCCTCGGGGACAGGGCAAGAGACCCAGTACTTC. Translation: CASSLPSGTGQETQYF.

This chain joins TRBV4-1 and TRBJ2-5; 11 bases line up with TRBD2. CDR3 length: 15 amino acids. The germline CDR1 and CDR2 sequences are MGHRA and YSYEKL. Trimming took 1 base from V and 2 from J; bases not matched to a gene: 0. The CDR3 spells CASSQGLAGQETQYF. CDR3 nucleotide sequence: TGCGCCAGCAGCCAAGGACTAGCGGGGCAAGAGACCCAGTACTTC.

The V and J genes are TRBV28 and TRBJ1-3; tentative D call: TRBD1 (6 bases). The CDR3 is made up of 18 amino acids. Trimming shortened V by 5 bases and J by 0 bases, and 20 bases separated the two germline ends. CDR1 and CDR2 (germline): MDHEN, SYDVKM. DNA of the CDR3: TGTGCCAGCAGTCCAAACGACCGGGTGGGGGCCTCTGGAAACACCATATATTTT. It codes for CASSPNDRVGASGNTIYF.

V usage is TRBV2 and J usage is TRBJ2-3, with 7 positions matching TRBD2. The V gene end was trimmed by 11 bases and the J gene end by 4 bases; junction bases not matched to a gene: 15. CDR1 SNHLY and CDR2 FYNNEI come from the germline V gene. This CDR3 spans 15 amino acids. The CDR3 loop is CAARGGMGSADTQYF. The DNA for the CDR3 is TGTGCCGCGAGGGGAGGGATGGGGTCGGCAGATACGCAGTATTTT.

The V gene is TRBV27, the J gene TRBJ2-3; a weak D match, TRBD1 (6 bases). Between the trimmed V and J ends, which lost 3 bases and 9 bases, there was a span of 22 bases. The germline V gene encodes CDR1 MNHEY and CDR2 SMNVEV (reference sequence). The CDR3 length is 16 residues. The CDR3 DNA reads TGTGCCAGCAGTTTTCGGGGATCCCCCCCCACAGGGACGCAGTATTTT. Amino acid sequence: CASSFRGSPPTGTQYF.

The chain employs TRBV7-9 and TRBJ1-1, with D maybe TRBD1 (5 bases). This CDR3 has 15 residues. V was cut by 5 bases and J by 4 bases, with 17 bases left in between. Per the germline V gene, CDR1 is SEHNR and CDR2 is FQNEAQ (reference sequence). This CDR3 is CASSPEVGVGTEAFF. The CDR3 DNA follows: TGTGCCAGCAGCCCCGAGGTAGGGGTTGGCACTGAAGCTTTCTTT.